This TCR beta chain was captured by sequencing in a study of blood T cell repertoires in COVID-19. Trimming took off 7 bases at V and 8 bases at J, with 17 bases between the two ends. CDR1 is SQVTM, CDR2 ANQGSEA, per germline. The CDR3 runs to 13 residues. Clones were sequenced by immunoSEQ multiplex PCR, and TCRdb holds only the in-frame ones, with some missing. This sample yields 300,000 or so clones, of which approximately 88% are seen a single time; 6.9% belongs to the top ten. This chain links TRBV29-1 with TRBJ1-4, with D unresolved. The sequence came from a woman aged 25 to 39 who had recovered from COVID-19. The sample was peripheral blood. The CDR3: CSAAYRELEKLFF. The CDR3 DNA reads TGCAGCGCGGCGTACCGGGAATTGGAAAAACTGTTTTTT.